The clone carrying this T cell receptor (beta chain) was recorded many times. The antigen is unknown. The CDR3 loop spans 15 amino acids. The germline V and J ends were trimmed by 0 bases and 3 bases, with 9 bases remaining between them. Germline V lookup: CDR1 SGHRS, CDR2 YFSETQ. This entry comes from a study of T cells after yellow fever vaccination. On the study more broadly: Fractions of limited cellularity were prepared by means of SMART-Seq v4 Ultra Low Input.

UMIs and a universal primer site were added when TCR cDNA was made by 5'RACE template switching. TCRdb independently ran MiXCR on the 5' RACE reads; one entry per CDR3 protein. The sample includes around 330,000 distinct CDR3 sequences, 3.6% of them seen just once. General observations from the study: There was a small share of clonotypes that showed up in both the CD4 and CD8 compartments. On re-exposure, the response was weaker but peaked faster, at day 5 versus 15.

The material sequenced was PBMCs, taken on the day of the yellow fever booster vaccination. The receptor comes from a man between 18 and 35 years old who received the YFV17D yellow fever vaccine. The gene calls are TRBV5-1 and TRBJ1-4; D might be TRBD1 (6 bases). In nucleotides, the CDR3 is TGCGCCAGCAGCTTGGGACAGGCCTCTAATGAAAAACTGTTTTTT. Amino acid sequence: CASSLGQASNEKLFF.